This TCR beta chain was profiled in a study of blood T cell repertoires in COVID-19. Study summary: The samples span acute and convalescent COVID-19 from the United States, Italy and Spain. The analysed material was cDNA or gDNA that came from T cells, B-cell-depleted T cells, or PBMCs.

Germline V lookup: CDR1 LGHNA, CDR2 YNFKEQ. The CDR3 contains 13 residues. Deletions cut 4 bases from V and 0 bases from J, with 4 bases between. Original processing notes: For nucleated cells, counts were estimated from reference gene primer amplification. Generated by immunoSEQ multiplex PCR, the TCRdb table keeps only in-frame clones and is missing some. V and J calls and clone size are copied from that table; D and trimming were computed from the DNA. The sample consists of about 280,000 clones, roughly 90% of them appearing once. This TCR came from a woman between 45 and 60 years old who had recovered from COVID-19. The specimen was peripheral blood. The chain couples TRBV4-2 to TRBJ1-3; D is uncertain. The CDR3 is CASSLSSGNTIYF. CDR3 nucleotide sequence: TGTGCCAGCAGCCTCTCCTCTGGAAACACCATATATTTT.